Below, one T cell receptor (beta chain) is given with its context. The V and J ends lost 0 bases and 2 bases, in that order; junction bases with no gene match: 4. Germline CDR1 is SGHRS and CDR2 is YFSETQ. The CDR3 is made up of 16 amino acids. The data derive from a study of blood T cells in healthy people across ages. Total RNA was isolated from each sample in quantities of at least 6 micrograms. It was with a sample-barcoded 5' primer and a J-beta primer mix that a second PCR of about 6 to 11 cycles was run. TCRdb re-called the 5' RACE reads through MiXCR, storing one row per CDR3 protein. This table holds approximately 800,000 distinct CDR3 sequences, 55% to 75% found once.

Sequencing was carried out using blood. The receptor's source is a man between 25 and 39 years old in good health. The J gene is TRBJ2-7, the V gene TRBV5-1, with 11 bases aligning to TRBD2. The CDR3 region is CASSLELAGETYEQYF. For the CDR3, the DNA is TGCGCCAGCAGCTTGGAACTAGCGGGAGAGACCTACGAGCAGTACTTC.